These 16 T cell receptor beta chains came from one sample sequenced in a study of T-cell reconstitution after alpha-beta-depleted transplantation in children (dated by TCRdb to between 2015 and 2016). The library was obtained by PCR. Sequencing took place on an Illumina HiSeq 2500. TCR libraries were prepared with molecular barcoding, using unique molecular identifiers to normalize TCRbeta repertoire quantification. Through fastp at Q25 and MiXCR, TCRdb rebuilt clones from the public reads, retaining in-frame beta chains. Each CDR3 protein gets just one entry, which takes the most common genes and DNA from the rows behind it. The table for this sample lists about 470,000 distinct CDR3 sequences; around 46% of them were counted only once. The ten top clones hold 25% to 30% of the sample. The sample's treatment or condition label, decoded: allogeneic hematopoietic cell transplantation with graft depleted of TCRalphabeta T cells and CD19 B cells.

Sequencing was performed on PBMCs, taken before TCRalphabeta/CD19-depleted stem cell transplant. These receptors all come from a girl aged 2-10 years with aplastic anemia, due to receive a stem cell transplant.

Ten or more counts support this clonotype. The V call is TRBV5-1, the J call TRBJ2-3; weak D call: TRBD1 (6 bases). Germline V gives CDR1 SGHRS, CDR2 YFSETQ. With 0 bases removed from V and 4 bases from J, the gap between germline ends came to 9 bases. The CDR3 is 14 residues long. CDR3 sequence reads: CASSLVSGADTQYF. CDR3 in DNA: TGCGCCAGCAGCTTGGTCTCAGGGGCAGATACGCAGTATTTT.

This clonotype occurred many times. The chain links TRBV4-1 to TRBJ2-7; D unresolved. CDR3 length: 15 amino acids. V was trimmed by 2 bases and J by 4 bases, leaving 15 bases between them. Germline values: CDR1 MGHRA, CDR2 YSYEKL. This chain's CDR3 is CASSQNWLPKYEQYF. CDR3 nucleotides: TGCGCCAGCAGCCAAAACTGGCTACCGAAGTACGAGCAGTACTTC.

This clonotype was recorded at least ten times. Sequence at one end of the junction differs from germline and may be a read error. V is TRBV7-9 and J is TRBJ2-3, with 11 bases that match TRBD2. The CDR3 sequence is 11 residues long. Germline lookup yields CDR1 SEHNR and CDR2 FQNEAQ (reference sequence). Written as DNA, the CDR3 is TGTGCCAGCAGCCTACTAGCGGGAGAGCGGTTT. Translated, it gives CASSLLAGERF.

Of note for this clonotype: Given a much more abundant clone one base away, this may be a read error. The DNA of the CDR3 is TGTGCCAGCAACCCGACAGGGCCCTCTGAAGCTTTCTTT. This encodes CASNPTGPSEAFF. The gene calls are TRBV28 and TRBJ1-1; 7 bases are a match to TRBD1. The CDR3 length is 13 residues. Germline CDR1 reads MDHEN; CDR2 reads SYDVKM. The V segment lost 7 bases and the J segment 6 bases; nucleotides outside the gene matches: 8.

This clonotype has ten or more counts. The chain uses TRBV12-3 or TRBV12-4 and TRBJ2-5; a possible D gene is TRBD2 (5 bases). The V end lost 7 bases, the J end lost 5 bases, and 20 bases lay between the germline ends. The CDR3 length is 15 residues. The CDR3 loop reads CASTPGPAEGETQYF. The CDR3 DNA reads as TGTGCCAGCACCCCCGGGCCGGCTGAGGGTGAGACCCAGTACTTC.

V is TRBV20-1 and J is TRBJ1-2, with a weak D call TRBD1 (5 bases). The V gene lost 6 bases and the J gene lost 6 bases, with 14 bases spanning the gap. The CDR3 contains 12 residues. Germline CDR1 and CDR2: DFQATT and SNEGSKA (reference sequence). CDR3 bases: TGCAGTGCCACATCTGGGGCGGATGGCTACACCTTC. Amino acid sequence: CSATSGADGYTF.

The CDR3, as DNA: TGCAGTGCTAGAGTGTCTCCTCAGTTGTCCCCACGCACAGATACGCAGTATTTT. This gives the protein CSARVSPQLSPRTDTQYF. The genes are TRBV20-1 and TRBJ2-3; the D is unclear. V lost 1 base and J 1 base, leaving 21 bases between the germline ends. CDR1 is DFQATT, CDR2 SNEGSKA, per germline (reference sequence). This CDR3 has 18 residues.

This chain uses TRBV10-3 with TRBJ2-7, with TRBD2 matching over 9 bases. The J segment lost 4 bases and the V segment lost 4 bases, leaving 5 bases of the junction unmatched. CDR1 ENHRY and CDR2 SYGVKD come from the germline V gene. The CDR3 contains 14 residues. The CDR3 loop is CAISASGDPYEQYF. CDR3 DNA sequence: TGTGCCATCAGTGCTAGCGGGGATCCTTACGAGCAGTACTTC.

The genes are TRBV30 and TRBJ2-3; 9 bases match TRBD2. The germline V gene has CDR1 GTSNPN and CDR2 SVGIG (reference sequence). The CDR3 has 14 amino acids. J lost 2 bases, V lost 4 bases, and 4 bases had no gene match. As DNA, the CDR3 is TGTGCCTGGACTAGCGGGGATTTCACAGATACGCAGTATTTT. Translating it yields CAWTSGDFTDTQYF.

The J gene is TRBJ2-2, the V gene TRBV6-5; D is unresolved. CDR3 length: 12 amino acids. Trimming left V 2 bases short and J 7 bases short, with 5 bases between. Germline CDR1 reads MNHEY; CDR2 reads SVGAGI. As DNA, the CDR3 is TGTGCCAGCAGTTACATGGGCGGGGAGCTGTTTTTT. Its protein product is CASSYMGGELFF.

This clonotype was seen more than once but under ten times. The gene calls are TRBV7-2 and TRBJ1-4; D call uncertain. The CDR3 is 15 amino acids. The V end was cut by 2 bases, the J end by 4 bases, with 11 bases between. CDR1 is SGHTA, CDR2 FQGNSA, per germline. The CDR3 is CASSLLSGDNEKLFF. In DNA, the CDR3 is TGTGCCAGCAGCTTACTGAGTGGGGATAATGAAAAACTGTTTTTT.

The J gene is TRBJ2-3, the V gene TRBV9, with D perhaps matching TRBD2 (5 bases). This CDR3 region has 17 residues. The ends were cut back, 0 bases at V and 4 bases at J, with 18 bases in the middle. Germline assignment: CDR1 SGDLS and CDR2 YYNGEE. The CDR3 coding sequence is TGTGCCAGCAGCGTAGCTCCCGGGGTTACCCCGCCAGATACGCAGTATTTT. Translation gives CASSVAPGVTPPDTQYF.

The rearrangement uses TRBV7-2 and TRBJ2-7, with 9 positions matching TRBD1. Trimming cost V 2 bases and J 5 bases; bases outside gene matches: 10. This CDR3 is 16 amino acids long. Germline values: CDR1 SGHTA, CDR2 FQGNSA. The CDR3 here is CASSLNPGTGNHEQYF. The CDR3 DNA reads TGTGCCAGCAGCTTAAATCCCGGGACAGGGAACCACGAGCAGTACTTC. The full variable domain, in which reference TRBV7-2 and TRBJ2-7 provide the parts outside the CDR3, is GAGVSQSPSNKVTEKGKDVELRCDPISGHTALYWYRQSLGQGLEFLIYFQGNSAPDKSGLPSDRFSAERTGGSVSTLTIQRTQQEDSAVYLCASSLNPGTGNHEQYFGPGTRLTVT.

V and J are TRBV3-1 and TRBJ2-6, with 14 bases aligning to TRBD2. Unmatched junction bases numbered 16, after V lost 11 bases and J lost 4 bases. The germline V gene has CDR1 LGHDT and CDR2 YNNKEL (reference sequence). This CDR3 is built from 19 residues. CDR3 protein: CASSQTPGLAGAGANVLTF. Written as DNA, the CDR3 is TGTGCCTCCAGCCAAACACCGGGACTAGCGGGAGCCGGGGCCAACGTCCTGACTTTC.

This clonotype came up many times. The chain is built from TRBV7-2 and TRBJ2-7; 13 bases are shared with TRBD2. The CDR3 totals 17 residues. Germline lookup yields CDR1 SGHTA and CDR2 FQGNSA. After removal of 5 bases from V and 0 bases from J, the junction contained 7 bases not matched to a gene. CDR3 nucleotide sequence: TGTGCCAGCAGCACCCGGACTAGCGGGAGTTCCTCCTACGAGCAGTACTTC. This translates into CASSTRTSGSSSYEQYF.

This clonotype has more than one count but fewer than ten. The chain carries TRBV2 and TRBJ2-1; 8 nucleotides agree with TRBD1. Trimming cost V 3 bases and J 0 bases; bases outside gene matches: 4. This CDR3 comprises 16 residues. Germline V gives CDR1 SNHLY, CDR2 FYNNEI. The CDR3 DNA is TGTGCCAGCAGTGATCTGGGACAGGCCTCCTACAATGAGCAGTTCTTC. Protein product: CASSDLGQASYNEQFF.